The T cell receptor (beta chain) described here comes from a study of shared clonotypes between healthy human individuals. Here immunoSEQ multiplex PCR was the method, and the copy in TCRdb shows in-frame clones only, minus some. The sample contains more than 2 million clones, roughly 95% of which appear only once. This clone was seen once. What it recognizes is unknown. Other DNA sequences in this specimen translate into the identical CDR3. CD45RO-negative, CCR7-positively selected cells formed the naive CD8 fraction, excluding terminally differentiated effector memory CD45RA+ cells. Overall study results and limits: Naive subsets tended to show greater estimated richness than memory subsets.

This clonotype originated in a man younger than 35 in good health. Some clones in this sample may be carry-over from other donors' samples. Input material: naive CD8+ T cells from PBMCs.

For the CDR3, the DNA is TGCGCCAGCAGCCTGGACCGCGAGGAGACCCAGTACTTC. It specifies CASSLDREETQYF. J is TRBJ2-5 and V is TRBV4-1; no clear D. Trimming stripped 4 bases from V and 5 bases from J, with 11 bases between. This CDR3 is 13 amino acids long. Germline V CDR1 and CDR2: MGHRA, YSYEKL.